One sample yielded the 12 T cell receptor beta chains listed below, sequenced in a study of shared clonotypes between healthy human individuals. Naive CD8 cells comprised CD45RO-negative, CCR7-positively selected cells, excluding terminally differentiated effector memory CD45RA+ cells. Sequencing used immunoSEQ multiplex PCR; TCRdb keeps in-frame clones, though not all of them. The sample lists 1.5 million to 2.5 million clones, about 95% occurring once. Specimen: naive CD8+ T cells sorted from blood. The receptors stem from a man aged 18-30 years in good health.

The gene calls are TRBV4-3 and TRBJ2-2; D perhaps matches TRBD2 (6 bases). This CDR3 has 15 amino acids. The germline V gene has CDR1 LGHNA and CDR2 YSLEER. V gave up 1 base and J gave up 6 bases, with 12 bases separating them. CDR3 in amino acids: CASSQVWGDAGELFF. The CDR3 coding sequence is TGCGCCAGCAGCCAAGTTTGGGGGGACGCCGGGGAGCTGTTTTTT.

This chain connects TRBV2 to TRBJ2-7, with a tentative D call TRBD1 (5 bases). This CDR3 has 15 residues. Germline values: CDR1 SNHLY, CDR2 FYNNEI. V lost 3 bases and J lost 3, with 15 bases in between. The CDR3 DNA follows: TGTGCCAGCAGTGACCAGGGTGGAATAGTCTACGAGCAGTACTTC. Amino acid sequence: CASSDQGGIVYEQYF.

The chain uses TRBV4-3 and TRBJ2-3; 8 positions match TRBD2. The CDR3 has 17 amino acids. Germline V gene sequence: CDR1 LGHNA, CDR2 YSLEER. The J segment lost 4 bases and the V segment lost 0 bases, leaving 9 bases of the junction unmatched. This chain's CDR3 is CASSQDTPSGRPDTQYF. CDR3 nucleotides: TGCGCCAGCAGCCAAGATACGCCTAGCGGGCGCCCAGATACGCAGTATTTT.

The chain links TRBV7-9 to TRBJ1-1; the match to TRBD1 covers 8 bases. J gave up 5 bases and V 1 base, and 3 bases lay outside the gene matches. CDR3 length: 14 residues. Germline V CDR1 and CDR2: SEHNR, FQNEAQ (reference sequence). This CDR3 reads CASSLGQGWTEAFF. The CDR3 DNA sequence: TGTGCCAGCAGCTTAGGACAGGGGTGGACTGAAGCTTTCTTT.

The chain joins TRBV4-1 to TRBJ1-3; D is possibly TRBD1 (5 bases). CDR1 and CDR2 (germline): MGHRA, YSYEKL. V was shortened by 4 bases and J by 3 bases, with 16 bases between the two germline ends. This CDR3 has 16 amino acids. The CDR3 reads CASSPRDSFLGNTIYF. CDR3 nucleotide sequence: TGCGCCAGCAGCCCTCGGGACTCCTTTCTTGGAAACACCATATATTTT.

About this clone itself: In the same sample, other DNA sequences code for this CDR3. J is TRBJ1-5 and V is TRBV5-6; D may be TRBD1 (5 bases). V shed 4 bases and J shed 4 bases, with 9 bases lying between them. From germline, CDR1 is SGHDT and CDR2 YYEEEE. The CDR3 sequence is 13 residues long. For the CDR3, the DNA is TGTGCCAGCAGCCCCCAGGGAAATCAGCCCCAGCATTTT. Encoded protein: CASSPQGNQPQHF.

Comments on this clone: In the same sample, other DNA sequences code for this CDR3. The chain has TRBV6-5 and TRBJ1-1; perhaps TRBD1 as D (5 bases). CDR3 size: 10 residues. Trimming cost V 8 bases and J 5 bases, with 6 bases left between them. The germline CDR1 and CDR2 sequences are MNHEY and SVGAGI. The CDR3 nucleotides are TGTGCCAGCGGGGGGACTGAAGCTTTCTTT. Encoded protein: CASGGTEAFF.

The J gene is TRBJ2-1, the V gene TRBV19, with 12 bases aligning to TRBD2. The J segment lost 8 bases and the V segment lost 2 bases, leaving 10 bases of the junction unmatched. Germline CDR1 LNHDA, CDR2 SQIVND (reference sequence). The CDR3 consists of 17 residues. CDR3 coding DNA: TGTGCCAGTAGTATAAAGACTAGCGGGAGATATAGCGATGAGCAGTTCTTC. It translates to CASSIKTSGRYSDEQFF.

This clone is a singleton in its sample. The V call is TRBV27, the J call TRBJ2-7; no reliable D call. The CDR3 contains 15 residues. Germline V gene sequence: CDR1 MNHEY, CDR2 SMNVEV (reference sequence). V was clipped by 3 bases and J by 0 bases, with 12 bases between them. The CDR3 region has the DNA TGTGCCAGCAGTTTTTCTTCGGCAGCCTCCTACGAGCAGTACTTC. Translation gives CASSFSSAASYEQYF.

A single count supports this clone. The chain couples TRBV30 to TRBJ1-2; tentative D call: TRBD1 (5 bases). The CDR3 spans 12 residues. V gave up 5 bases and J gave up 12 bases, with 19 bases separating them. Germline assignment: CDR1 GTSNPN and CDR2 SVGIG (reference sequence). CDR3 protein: CAWADGGTIDTF. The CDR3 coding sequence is TGTGCCTGGGCCGACGGGGGGACGATCGACACCTTC.

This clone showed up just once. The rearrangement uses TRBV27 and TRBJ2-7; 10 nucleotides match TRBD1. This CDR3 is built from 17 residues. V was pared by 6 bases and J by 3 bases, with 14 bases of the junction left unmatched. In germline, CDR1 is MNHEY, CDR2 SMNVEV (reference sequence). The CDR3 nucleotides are TGTGCCAGCAGGCCACACCCGGGACAGGGGACGATCTACGAGCAGTACTTC. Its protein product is CASRPHPGQGTIYEQYF.

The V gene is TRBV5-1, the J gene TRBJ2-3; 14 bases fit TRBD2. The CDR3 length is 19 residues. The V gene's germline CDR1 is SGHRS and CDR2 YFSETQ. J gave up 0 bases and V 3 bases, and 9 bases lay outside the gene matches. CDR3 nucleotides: TGCGCCAGCAGCTCGTGGACTAGCGGGGGGCCTACTAGCACAGATACGCAGTATTTT. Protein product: CASSSWTSGGPTSTDTQYF.